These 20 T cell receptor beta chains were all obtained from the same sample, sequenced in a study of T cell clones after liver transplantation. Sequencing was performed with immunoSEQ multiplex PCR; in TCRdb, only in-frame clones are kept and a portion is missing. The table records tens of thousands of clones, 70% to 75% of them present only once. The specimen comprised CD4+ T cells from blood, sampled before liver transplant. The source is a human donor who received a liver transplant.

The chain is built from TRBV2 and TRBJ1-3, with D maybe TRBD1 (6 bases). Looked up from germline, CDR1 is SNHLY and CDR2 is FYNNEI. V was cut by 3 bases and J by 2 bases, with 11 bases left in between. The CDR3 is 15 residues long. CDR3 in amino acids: CASSDGGGAGNTIYF. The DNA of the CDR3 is TGTGCCAGCAGTGATGGCGGGGGCGCTGGAAACACCATATATTTT.

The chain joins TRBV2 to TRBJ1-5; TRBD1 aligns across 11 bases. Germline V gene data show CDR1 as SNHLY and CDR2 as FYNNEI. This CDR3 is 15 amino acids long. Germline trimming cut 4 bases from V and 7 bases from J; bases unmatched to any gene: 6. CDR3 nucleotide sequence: TGTGCCAGCAGTGCCGGACAGGGGGCCTGGCAGCCCCAGCATTTT. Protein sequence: CASSAGQGAWQPQHF.

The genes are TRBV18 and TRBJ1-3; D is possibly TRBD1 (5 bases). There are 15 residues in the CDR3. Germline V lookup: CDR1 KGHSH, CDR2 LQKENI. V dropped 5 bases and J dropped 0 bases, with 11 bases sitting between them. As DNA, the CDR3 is TGTGCCAGCTCATCTAGACAGAGCTCTGGAAACACCATATATTTT. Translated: CASSSRQSSGNTIYF.

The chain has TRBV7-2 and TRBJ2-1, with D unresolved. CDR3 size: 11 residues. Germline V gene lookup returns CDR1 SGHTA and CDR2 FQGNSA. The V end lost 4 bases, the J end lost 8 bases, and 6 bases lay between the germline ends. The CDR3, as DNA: TGTGCCAGCAGCTCATCGGATGAGCAGTTCTTC. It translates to CASSSSDEQFF.

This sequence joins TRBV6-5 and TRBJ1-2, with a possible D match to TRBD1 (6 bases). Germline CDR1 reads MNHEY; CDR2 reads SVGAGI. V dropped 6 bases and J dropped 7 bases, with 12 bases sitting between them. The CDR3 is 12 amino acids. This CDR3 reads CASRYREGGYTF. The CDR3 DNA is TGTGCCAGCAGGTACAGGGAGGGTGGCTACACCTTC.

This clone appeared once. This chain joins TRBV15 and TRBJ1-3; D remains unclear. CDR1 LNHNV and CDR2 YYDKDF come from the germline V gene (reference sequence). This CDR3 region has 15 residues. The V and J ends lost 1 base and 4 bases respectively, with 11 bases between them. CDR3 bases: TGTGCCACCAGCAGAGTTTCGTTCTCCGGAAACACCATATATTTT. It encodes CATSRVSFSGNTIYF.

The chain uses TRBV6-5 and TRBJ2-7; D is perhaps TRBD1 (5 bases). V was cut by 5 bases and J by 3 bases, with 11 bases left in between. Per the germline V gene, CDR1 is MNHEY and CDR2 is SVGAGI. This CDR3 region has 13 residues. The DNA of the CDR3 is TGTGCCAGCAGTGACAGAGTAGTCTACGAGCAGTACTTC. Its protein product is CASSDRVVYEQYF.

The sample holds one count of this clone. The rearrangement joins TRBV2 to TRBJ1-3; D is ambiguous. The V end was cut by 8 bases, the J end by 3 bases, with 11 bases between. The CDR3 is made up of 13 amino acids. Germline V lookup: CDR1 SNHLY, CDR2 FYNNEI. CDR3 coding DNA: TGTGCCAGCCGAGGGCCATTTGGAAACACCATATATTTT. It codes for CASRGPFGNTIYF.

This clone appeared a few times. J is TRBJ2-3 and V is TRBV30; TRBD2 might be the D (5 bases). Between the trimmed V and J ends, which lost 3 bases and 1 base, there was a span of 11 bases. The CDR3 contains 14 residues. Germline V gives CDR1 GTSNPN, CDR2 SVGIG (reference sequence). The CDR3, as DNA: TGTGCCTGGAGCCTCCGGCGGGGCACAGATACGCAGTATTTT. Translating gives CAWSLRRGTDTQYF.

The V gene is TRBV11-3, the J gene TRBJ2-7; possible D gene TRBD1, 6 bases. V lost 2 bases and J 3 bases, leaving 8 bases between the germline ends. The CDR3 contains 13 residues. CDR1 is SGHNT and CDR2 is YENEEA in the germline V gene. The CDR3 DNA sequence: TGTGCCAGCAGCTTAAGACAGGACTACGAGCAGTACTTC. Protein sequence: CASSLRQDYEQYF.

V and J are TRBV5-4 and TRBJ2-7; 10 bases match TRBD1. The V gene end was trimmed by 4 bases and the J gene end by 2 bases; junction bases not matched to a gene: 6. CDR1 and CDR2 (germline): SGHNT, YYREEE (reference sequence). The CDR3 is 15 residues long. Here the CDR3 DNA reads TGTGCCAGCAGCCCCGGGGGACAGGGGCCCTACGAGCAGTACTTC. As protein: CASSPGGQGPYEQYF. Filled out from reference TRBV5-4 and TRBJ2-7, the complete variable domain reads ETGVTQSPTHLIKTRGQQVTLRCSSQSGHNTVSWYQQALGQGPQFIFQYYREEENGRGNFPPRFSGLQFPNYSSELNVNALELDDSALYLCASSPGGQGPYEQYFGPGTRLTVT.

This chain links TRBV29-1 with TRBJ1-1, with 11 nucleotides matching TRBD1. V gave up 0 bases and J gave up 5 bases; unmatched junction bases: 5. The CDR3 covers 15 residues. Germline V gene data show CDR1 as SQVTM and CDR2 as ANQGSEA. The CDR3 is CSVEDRGTGGTEAFF. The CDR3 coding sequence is TGCAGCGTTGAAGATAGGGGGACAGGGGGAACTGAAGCTTTCTTT.

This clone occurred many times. This chain's CDR3 is CASSSRGGDYEQYF. DNA for the CDR3: TGTGCCAGCAGCTCTCGTGGGGGGGACTACGAGCAGTACTTC. The chain has TRBV7-6 and TRBJ2-7; TRBD2 aligns across 7 bases. The CDR3 is 14 residues long. V trimming: 4 bases; J trimming: 3 bases; junction bases outside the gene matches: 6. The germline gives CDR1 SGHVS, CDR2 FNYEAQ.

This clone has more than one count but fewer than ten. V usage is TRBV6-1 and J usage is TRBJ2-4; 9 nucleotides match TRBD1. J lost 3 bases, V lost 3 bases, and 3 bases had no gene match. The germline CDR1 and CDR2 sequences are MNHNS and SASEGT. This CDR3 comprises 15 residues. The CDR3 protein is CASSESTGGKNIQYF. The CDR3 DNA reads TGTGCCAGCAGTGAGTCGACAGGGGGCAAAAACATTCAGTACTTC.

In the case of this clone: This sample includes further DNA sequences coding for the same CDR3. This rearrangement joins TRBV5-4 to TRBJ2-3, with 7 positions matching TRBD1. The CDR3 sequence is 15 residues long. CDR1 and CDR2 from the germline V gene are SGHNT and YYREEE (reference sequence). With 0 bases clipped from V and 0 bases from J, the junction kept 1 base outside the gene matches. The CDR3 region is CASSLEGASTDTQYF. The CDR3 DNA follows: TGTGCCAGCAGCTTGGAGGGGGCTAGCACAGATACGCAGTATTTT.

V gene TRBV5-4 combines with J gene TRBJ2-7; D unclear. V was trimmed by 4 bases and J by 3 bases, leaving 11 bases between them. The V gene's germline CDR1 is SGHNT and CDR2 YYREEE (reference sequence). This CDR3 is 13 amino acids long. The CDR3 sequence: CASSPSAGYEQYF. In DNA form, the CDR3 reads TGTGCCAGCAGCCCATCCGCCGGCTACGAGCAGTACTTC. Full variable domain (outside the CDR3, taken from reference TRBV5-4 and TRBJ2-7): ETGVTQSPTHLIKTRGQQVTLRCSSQSGHNTVSWYQQALGQGPQFIFQYYREEENGRGNFPPRFSGLQFPNYSSELNVNALELDDSALYLCASSPSAGYEQYFGPGTRLTVT.

CDR3 amino acids: CASSPVTSGTSEQYF. For the CDR3, the DNA is TGTGCCAGCAGCCCCGTGACTAGCGGAACTTCCGAGCAGTACTTC. The gene calls are TRBV28 and TRBJ2-7; 9 bases match TRBD2. After removal of 6 bases from V and 6 bases from J, the junction contained 12 bases not matched to a gene. The germline V gene has CDR1 MDHEN and CDR2 SYDVKM. This CDR3 contains 15 residues.

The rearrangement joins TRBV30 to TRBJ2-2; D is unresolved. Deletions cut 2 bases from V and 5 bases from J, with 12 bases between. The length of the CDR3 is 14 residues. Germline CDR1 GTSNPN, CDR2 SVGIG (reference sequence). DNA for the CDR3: TGTGCCTGGAGTCCCCTCCGTCGGACCGGGGAGCTGTTTTTT. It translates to CAWSPLRRTGELFF.

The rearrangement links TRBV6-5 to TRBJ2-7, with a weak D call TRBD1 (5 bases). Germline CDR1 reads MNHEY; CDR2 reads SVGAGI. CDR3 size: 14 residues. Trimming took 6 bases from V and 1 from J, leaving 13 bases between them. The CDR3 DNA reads TGTGCCAGCAGAATGTCGGCAGGGTCCTACGAGCAGTACTTC. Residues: CASRMSAGSYEQYF.

The CDR3 region is CASSGLAGYLDEQFF. The CDR3 nucleotides are TGTGCCAGCAGTGGACTAGCGGGGTATCTCGATGAGCAGTTCTTC. V usage is TRBV6-1 and J usage is TRBJ2-1, with TRBD2 identical over 11 bases. Germline assignment: CDR1 MNHNS and CDR2 SASEGT. Losses at the gene ends were 4 bases for V and 8 bases for J; bases not matched to a gene: 7. This CDR3 is built from 15 residues.